The rows below give T cell receptor beta chains drawn from one sample of a study of OX40 agonist ivuxolimab in advanced cancers. The data were produced by immunoSEQ multiplex PCR, yet TCRdb's version contains in-frame clones alone and is incomplete. The table lists 25,000 to 35,000 clones, around nine tenths of them singletons, with about two fifths in the top ten. The starting material was CD4+ or CD8+ T cells sorted from blood, obtained in a trial of the OX40 agonist ivuxolimab. These receptors originate from an adult with an advanced solid tumor such as melanoma, head and neck, liver or kidney cancer. Each CDR3 is given with its conserved first and last residue. Fields, in order: D gene, J gene, V gene, clone size, CDR3 protein, CDR3 DNA. The D gene is left open where the match is weak. Size tells how often a clone was seen (once, few, many) or the class of an expanded clone, and some rows leave it out.

d_gene: .
j_gene: TRBJ1-1
v_gene: TRBV11-2
abundance: .
CDR3aa: CASSPGPNTEAFF
CDR3nt: TGTGCCAGCAGCCCAGGGCCTAACACTGAAGCTTTCTTT

d_gene: .
j_gene: TRBJ2-2
v_gene: TRBV27
abundance: .
CDR3aa: CASSSTPVSGLGNTGELFF
CDR3nt: TGTGCCAGCAGTTCGACTCCAGTGTCAGGGTTGGGTAACACCGGGGAGCTGTTTTTT

d_gene: .
j_gene: TRBJ2-5
v_gene: TRBV6-6
abundance: once
CDR3aa: CASSYSKVLGETQYF
CDR3nt: TGTGCCAGCAGTTACTCGAAGGTTTTGGGAGAGACCCAGTACTTC

d_gene: .
j_gene: TRBJ2-1
v_gene: TRBV27
abundance: once
CDR3aa: CASSLYRGNEQFF
CDR3nt: TGTGCCAGCAGTTTATATCGCGGCAATGAGCAGTTCTTC

d_gene: TRBD2
j_gene: TRBJ2-3
v_gene: TRBV4-2
abundance: .
CDR3aa: CASSPGLAGGADTQYF
CDR3nt: TGTGCCAGCAGCCCCGGACTAGCGGGAGGTGCAGATACGCAGTATTTT

d_gene: TRBD2
j_gene: TRBJ2-2
v_gene: TRBV5-1
abundance: once
CDR3aa: CASSWTSGTGELFF
CDR3nt: TGCGCCAGCAGCTGGACTAGCGGGACCGGGGAGCTGTTTTTT

d_gene: TRBD2
j_gene: TRBJ2-1
v_gene: TRBV27
abundance: .
CDR3aa: CASSLLQLAGAYEQFF
CDR3nt: TGTGCCAGCAGTTTATTGCAACTAGCGGGTGCGTATGAGCAGTTCTTC

d_gene: .
j_gene: TRBJ1-1
v_gene: TRBV28
abundance: .
CDR3aa: CASSLIVSPNTEAFF
CDR3nt: TGTGCCAGCAGTTTAATTGTCTCCCCGAACACTGAAGCTTTCTTT

d_gene: .
j_gene: TRBJ1-2
v_gene: TRBV6-1
abundance: .
CDR3aa: CASSEAAGYTF
CDR3nt: TGTGCCAGCAGTGAAGCAGCCGGCTACACCTTC

d_gene: .
j_gene: TRBJ2-6
v_gene: TRBV7-9
abundance: few
CDR3aa: CASSLVSSGANVLTF
CDR3nt: TGTGCCAGCAGCTTAGTGAGCTCTGGGGCCAACGTCCTGACTTTC

d_gene: TRBD2
j_gene: TRBJ2-7
v_gene: TRBV6-1
abundance: few
CDR3aa: CASSEFSGSSYEQYF
CDR3nt: TGTGCCAGCAGTGAATTTAGCGGGAGCTCCTACGAGCAGTACTTC

d_gene: .
j_gene: TRBJ2-3
v_gene: TRBV9
abundance: .
CDR3aa: CASSVGTDTQYF
CDR3nt: TGTGCCAGCAGCGTAGGGACAGATACGCAGTATTTT

d_gene: .
j_gene: TRBJ2-5
v_gene: TRBV5-5
abundance: .
CDR3aa: CASSRSGGLQETQYF
CDR3nt: TGTGCCAGCAGCCGAAGTGGGGGCCTTCAAGAGACCCAGTACTTC

d_gene: .
j_gene: TRBJ1-3
v_gene: TRBV4-1
abundance: .
CDR3aa: CASSQVLNSGNTIYF
CDR3nt: TGCGCCAGCAGCCAAGTACTGAACTCTGGAAACACCATATATTTT

d_gene: TRBD2
j_gene: TRBJ2-1
v_gene: TRBV18
abundance: .
CDR3aa: CASSPVFFSTSGRAEQFF
CDR3nt: TGTGCCAGCTCACCCGTTTTCTTTTCGACTAGCGGGAGAGCTGAGCAGTTCTTC

d_gene: .
j_gene: TRBJ2-2
v_gene: TRBV19
abundance: .
CDR3aa: CASSNGASGELFF
CDR3nt: TGTGCCAGTAGTAATGGGGCGTCCGGGGAGCTGTTTTTT

d_gene: TRBD1
j_gene: TRBJ2-7
v_gene: TRBV27
abundance: .
CDR3aa: CASSLSGQNLIEQYF
CDR3nt: TGTGCCAGCAGTTTATCGGGACAGAACCTAATCGAGCAGTACTTC

d_gene: TRBD2
j_gene: TRBJ2-3
v_gene: TRBV28
abundance: .
CDR3aa: CASSHGTSDTDTQYF
CDR3nt: TGTGCCAGCAGTCACGGGACTAGCGACACAGATACGCAGTATTTT

d_gene: TRBD2
j_gene: TRBJ2-3
v_gene: TRBV7-9
abundance: .
CDR3aa: CASSPLAGGSTDTQYF
CDR3nt: TGTGCCAGCAGCCCTTTAGCGGGGGGAAGCACAGATACGCAGTATTTT

d_gene: .
j_gene: TRBJ2-7
v_gene: TRBV28
abundance: .
CDR3aa: CASTSRGGDEQYF
CDR3nt: TGTGCCAGCACCAGCAGGGGCGGGGACGAGCAGTACTTC

d_gene: TRBD1
j_gene: TRBJ1-1
v_gene: TRBV5-4
abundance: .
CDR3aa: CASSGGQGRTEAFF
CDR3nt: TGTGCCAGCAGCGGAGGACAGGGGCGGACTGAAGCTTTCTTT

d_gene: .
j_gene: TRBJ1-1
v_gene: TRBV7-9
abundance: once
CDR3aa: CASSSLGGTEAFF
CDR3nt: TGTGCCAGCAGCTCTCTAGGGGGCACTGAAGCTTTCTTT

d_gene: .
j_gene: TRBJ2-3
v_gene: TRBV30
abundance: .
CDR3aa: CAWNRIGITDTQYF
CDR3nt: TGTGCCTGGAACCGGATTGGGATCACAGATACGCAGTATTTT

d_gene: TRBD2
j_gene: TRBJ2-1
v_gene: TRBV6-6
abundance: .
CDR3aa: CASSIAGGLSYEQFF
CDR3nt: TGTGCCAGCAGCATAGCGGGAGGTCTCAGTTATGAGCAGTTCTTC

d_gene: TRBD2
j_gene: TRBJ2-3
v_gene: TRBV13
abundance: .
CDR3aa: CASSLGASGSSTDTQYF
CDR3nt: TGTGCCAGCAGCTTAGGTGCTAGCGGGAGTAGCACAGATACGCAGTATTTT

d_gene: .
j_gene: TRBJ2-5
v_gene: TRBV29-1
abundance: .
CDR3aa: CSVALPTEETQYF
CDR3nt: TGCAGCGTTGCCCTCCCAACGGAGGAGACCCAGTACTTC

d_gene: .
j_gene: TRBJ2-7
v_gene: TRBV7-6
abundance: .
CDR3aa: CASSPVGGGSFYEQYF
CDR3nt: TGTGCCAGCAGCCCAGTGGGGGGCGGGAGTTTCTACGAGCAGTACTTC

d_gene: TRBD2
j_gene: TRBJ2-1
v_gene: TRBV19
abundance: once
CDR3aa: CASRTSMESSYNEQFF
CDR3nt: TGTGCCAGTAGGACTAGCATGGAGAGCTCCTACAATGAGCAGTTCTTC

d_gene: .
j_gene: TRBJ2-2
v_gene: TRBV27
abundance: .
CDR3aa: CASSFPGNTGELFF
CDR3nt: TGTGCCAGCAGTTTCCCGGGGAACACCGGGGAGCTGTTTTTT

d_gene: .
j_gene: TRBJ1-4
v_gene: TRBV5-6
abundance: .
CDR3aa: CASSLAGGDYNEKLFF
CDR3nt: TGTGCCAGCAGCTTGGCTGGGGGCGATTATAATGAAAAACTGTTTTTT

d_gene: .
j_gene: TRBJ2-1
v_gene: TRBV14
abundance: .
CDR3aa: CASSQLGMYNEQFF
CDR3nt: TGTGCCAGCAGCCAATTAGGGATGTACAATGAGCAGTTCTTC

d_gene: .
j_gene: TRBJ2-1
v_gene: TRBV30
abundance: .
CDR3aa: CACWGRIRNEQFF
CDR3nt: TGTGCCTGTTGGGGGCGGATCAGAAATGAGCAGTTCTTC

d_gene: .
j_gene: TRBJ1-2
v_gene: TRBV5-4
abundance: .
CDR3aa: CASPGPSDYGYTF
CDR3nt: TGTGCCAGCCCCGGCCCCTCGGACTATGGCTACACCTTC

d_gene: .
j_gene: TRBJ2-5
v_gene: TRBV21-1
abundance: .
CDR3aa: CASGTLWVEEETQYF
CDR3nt: TGTGCCAGCGGGACATTGTGGGTGGAGGAAGAGACCCAGTACTTC

d_gene: .
j_gene: TRBJ1-6
v_gene: TRBV7-3
abundance: .
CDR3aa: CASSEEGIPNSPLHF
CDR3nt: TGTGCCAGCTCCGAGGAGGGAATCCCTAATTCACCCCTCCACTTT

d_gene: .
j_gene: TRBJ1-1
v_gene: TRBV19
abundance: .
CDR3aa: CASNTGMNTEAFF
CDR3nt: TGTGCCAGTAACACAGGGATGAACACTGAAGCTTTCTTT

d_gene: .
j_gene: TRBJ2-1
v_gene: TRBV9
abundance: .
CDR3aa: CASSDRTGTEQFF
CDR3nt: TGTGCCAGCAGCGACCGTACTGGGACTGAGCAGTTCTTC

d_gene: .
j_gene: TRBJ2-1
v_gene: TRBV29-1
abundance: .
CDR3aa: CSVGTESYNEQFF
CDR3nt: TGCAGCGTTGGGACGGAGTCCTACAATGAGCAGTTCTTC

d_gene: .
j_gene: TRBJ2-5
v_gene: TRBV28
abundance: .
CDR3aa: CASSLSGRLIQETQYF
CDR3nt: TGTGCCAGCAGTTTAAGCGGACGGCTTATTCAAGAGACCCAGTACTTC

d_gene: TRBD2
j_gene: TRBJ2-7
v_gene: TRBV4-2
abundance: .
CDR3aa: CASSQDITSGHYEQYF
CDR3nt: TGTGCCAGCAGCCAAGATATCACTAGCGGGCACTACGAGCAGTACTTC

d_gene: .
j_gene: TRBJ2-1
v_gene: TRBV27
abundance: many
CDR3aa: CASSLSSGPIIYEQFF
CDR3nt: TGTGCCAGCAGTTTATCTTCGGGACCGATAATCTATGAGCAGTTCTTC

d_gene: TRBD2
j_gene: TRBJ2-1
v_gene: TRBV6-1
abundance: .
CDR3aa: CASSELAGGPSEQFF
CDR3nt: TGTGCCAGCAGTGAACTAGCGGGAGGGCCGAGTGAGCAGTTCTTC

d_gene: .
j_gene: TRBJ2-7
v_gene: TRBV4-2
abundance: .
CDR3aa: CASSQDNPGGYEQYF
CDR3nt: TGTGCCAGCAGCCAAGATAACCCCGGCGGCTACGAGCAGTACTTC

d_gene: .
j_gene: TRBJ2-2
v_gene: TRBV9
abundance: .
CDR3aa: CASSVGGGTGELFF
CDR3nt: TGTGCCAGCAGCGTAGGTGGGGGAACCGGGGAGCTGTTTTTT

d_gene: .
j_gene: TRBJ2-7
v_gene: TRBV27
abundance: .
CDR3aa: CASSFGYEQYF
CDR3nt: TGTGCCAGCAGTTTTGGGTACGAGCAGTACTTC